A single sample gave rise to the 9 T cell receptor beta chains below, sequenced in a study of cytomegalovirus exposure and HLA in healthy donors. PCR primers comprised 60 Vbeta and 13 Jbeta primers. TCRdb's copy holds only in-frame clones and misses some; the assay was immunoSEQ multiplex PCR. There are under 150,000 clones in the sample; roughly four fifths occur only once, and around 2.5% lies in the top ten. The specimen sequenced was PBMCs. Receptor source: a boy between 2 and 10 years old in good health and CMV-seronegative.

The V gene is TRBV19, the J gene TRBJ1-2; 8 bases agree with TRBD1. This CDR3 is built from 16 residues. The V gene's germline CDR1 is LNHDA and CDR2 SQIVND (reference sequence). V was pared by 2 bases and J by 2 bases, with 7 bases of the junction left unmatched. Written as DNA, the CDR3 is TGTGCCAGTAGTATAACCGACAGGGGAGACAACTATGGCTACACCTTC. As protein: CASSITDRGDNYGYTF.

This clone has only one observation. The chain is built from TRBV7-8 and TRBJ2-3; 10 bases fit TRBD2. V lost 5 bases, J lost 6 bases, and 17 bases stayed unmatched. The length of the CDR3 is 18 residues. Germline V gives CDR1 SGHVS, CDR2 FQNEAQ. The CDR3 is CASSPKLLLAGDVDTQYF. The CDR3 DNA reads as TGTGCCAGCAGCCCCAAGCTCCTTCTAGCGGGGGACGTTGATACGCAGTATTTT. The whole variable domain, remainder taken from reference TRBV7-8 and TRBJ2-3, is GAGVSQSPRYKVAKRGQDVALRCDPISGHVSLFWYQQALGQGPEFLTYFQNEAQLDKSGLPSDRFFAERPEGSVSTLKIQRTQQEDSAVYLCASSPKLLLAGDVDTQYFGPGTRLTVL.

This clone has more than one count but fewer than ten. The chain is built from TRBV4-1 and TRBJ2-7, with D possibly TRBD1 on 5 matching bases. The V end lost 2 bases, the J end lost 7 bases, and 21 bases lay between the germline ends. The CDR3 extends over 16 amino acids. Germline V gene lookup returns CDR1 MGHRA and CDR2 YSYEKL. The CDR3 is CASSQPEFEGAHEQYF. The CDR3 DNA reads as TGCGCCAGCAGCCAACCCGAATTTGAAGGGGCTCATGAGCAGTACTTC.

The chain is built from TRBV7-2 and TRBJ2-7; tentative D call: TRBD1 (7 bases). Trimming pared 6 bases from V and 2 bases from J, leaving 11 bases between. This CDR3 comprises 13 residues. Per germline, CDR1 SGHTA and CDR2 FQGNSA. CDR3 residues: CASSRGTAYEQYV. The CDR3 DNA follows: TGTGCCAGCAGTCGCGGGACAGCCTACGAGCAGTACGTC.

The chain couples TRBV4-1 to TRBJ2-2; 8 positions agree with TRBD2. The CDR3 is 15 residues long. Germline assignment: CDR1 MGHRA and CDR2 YSYEKL. The V gene end was trimmed by 4 bases and the J gene end by 5 bases; junction bases not matched to a gene: 6. CDR3 amino acids: CASSRVAGITGELFF. The DNA of the CDR3 is TGCGCCAGCAGCCGAGTAGCGGGGATAACCGGGGAGCTGTTTTTT.

This chain uses TRBV25-1 with TRBJ1-2; maybe TRBD1 (5 bases). Germline V gives CDR1 MGHDK, CDR2 SYGVNS. The CDR3 is 15 residues long. The V gene lost 4 bases and the J gene lost 5 bases, with 17 bases spanning the gap. CDR3 amino acids: CASSAQVTNTYGYTF. The DNA of the CDR3 is TGTGCCAGCAGTGCACAGGTAACCAACACATATGGCTACACCTTC.

The chain carries TRBV12-5 and TRBJ2-1, with D perhaps TRBD1 (8 bases). Trimming removed 4 bases from V and 9 bases from J, with 22 bases in between. The CDR3 contains 16 residues. CDR1 is LGHNT and CDR2 is FRNRAP in the germline V gene. The CDR3 spells CASGWGGGTGRGEQFF. Here the CDR3 DNA reads TGTGCTAGTGGTTGGGGGGGAGGGACAGGCCGAGGTGAGCAGTTCTTC.

J is TRBJ2-2 and V is TRBV9, with 8 bases that match TRBD1. Germline lookup yields CDR1 SGDLS and CDR2 YYNGEE. The J segment lost 7 bases and the V segment lost 4 bases, leaving 6 bases of the junction unmatched. The CDR3 covers 14 residues. CDR3 nucleotide sequence: TGTGCCAGCAGCTCCCGGACAGGGATCGGGGAGCTGTTTTTT. It codes for CASSSRTGIGELFF.

V and J are TRBV6-5 and TRBJ1-1, with TRBD1 identical over 7 bases. The CDR3 has 15 amino acids. Germline CDR1 and CDR2: MNHEY and SVGAGI. The V and J ends lost 5 bases and 3 bases, in that order; junction bases with no gene match: 9. CDR3 DNA: TGTGCCAGCAGTAACTTCCGACAGGGCCACACTGAAGCTTTCTTT. Protein product: CASSNFRQGHTEAFF.